This T cell receptor beta chain came from a study of shared clonotypes between healthy human individuals. Study background: With ages of 18 to 49, the donors were a couple of women and a few men. Study-level results: In this cohort, only blood was sampled, and tissue repertoires likely differ.

The V gene end was trimmed by 0 bases and the J gene end by 3 bases; junction bases not matched to a gene: 6. This CDR3 has 16 residues. CDR1 is WSHSY, CDR2 SAAADI, per germline. The table came from immunoSEQ multiplex PCR; TCRdb's copy has only in-frame clones and leaves some out. Of some 2.1 million clones in the sample, over 85% were seen once. A word on this clone: The antigen is undetermined.

CD45RO-negative CD8 cells positively selected for CCR7 made up the naive population, which excluded terminally differentiated effector memory CD45RA+ cells. Sample: naive CD8+ T cells sorted from blood. The gene calls are TRBV10-2 and TRBJ2-7; 9 positions agree with TRBD2. The sequence derives from a man aged 18-30 years in good health. This chain's CDR3 is CASSESPLAGLYEQYF. The CDR3 DNA reads as TGCGCCAGCAGTGAGTCCCCCCTAGCGGGACTCTACGAGCAGTACTTC.